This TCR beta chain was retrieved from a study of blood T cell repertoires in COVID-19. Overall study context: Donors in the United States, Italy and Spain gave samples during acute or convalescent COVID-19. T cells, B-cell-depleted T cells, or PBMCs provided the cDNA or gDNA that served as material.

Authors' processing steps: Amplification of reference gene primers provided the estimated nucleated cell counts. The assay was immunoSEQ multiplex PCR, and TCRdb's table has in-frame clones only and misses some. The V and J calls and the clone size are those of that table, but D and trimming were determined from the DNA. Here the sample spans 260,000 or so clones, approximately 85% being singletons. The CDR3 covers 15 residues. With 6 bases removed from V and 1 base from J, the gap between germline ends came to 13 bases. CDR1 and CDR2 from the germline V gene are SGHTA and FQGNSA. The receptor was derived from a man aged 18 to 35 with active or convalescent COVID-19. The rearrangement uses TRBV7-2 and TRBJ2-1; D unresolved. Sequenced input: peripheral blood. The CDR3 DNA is TGTGCCAGCAGTACCGGGTTATCGTCCTACAATGAGCAGTTCTTC. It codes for CASSTGLSSYNEQFF.